This TCR beta chain is drawn from a study of T cell responses to AZD1222 COVID-19 vaccine. TCRdb's copy holds only in-frame clones and misses some; the assay was immunoSEQ multiplex PCR. The repertoire holds 150,000 to 200,000 clones, with approximately 94% as singletons. Overall study findings and caveats: Baseline seropositivity characterized only a handful of AZD1222 recipients. Samples come after the peak T cell response, not at day 14.

CDR3 length equals 20 residues. Germline V lookup: CDR1 SGHVS, CDR2 FNYEAQ. Deletions cut 3 bases from V and 2 bases from J, with 26 bases between. With respect to this clone: The target antigen is unknown.

The sequence was collected from an adult in good health. The material sequenced was peripheral blood, taken on day 0 of AZD1222 vaccination. V usage is TRBV7-6 and J usage is TRBJ2-1, with D perhaps matching TRBD2 (6 bases). CDR3 sequence (DNA): TGTGCCAGCAGCTTCCAGGAATCCCCTAGCGTGAACCCAACCTACAATGAGCAGTTCTTC. Its protein is CASSFQESPSVNPTYNEQFF.